Listed below are T cell receptor beta chains from one sample, sequenced in a study of blood T cell repertoires in COVID-19. The protocol was immunoSEQ multiplex PCR, while the TCRdb copy is restricted to in-frame clones and leaves out a portion. The sample carries over 130,000 clones, approximately 80% recorded once. The sample comprised PBMCs or T cells enriched from blood (not recorded which). Receptor source: a woman in her late teens or twenties who had been exposed to COVID-19. The CDR3 runs from the conserved cysteine through the conserved F or W. D genes are given only for firm matches. Size tells how often a clone was seen (once, few, many) or the class of an expanded clone, and some rows leave it out.

>few|TRBD1|TRBV5-1|TRBJ2-7
CASSPRQGWGEQYF
TGCGCCAGCAGCCCCCGACAGGGTTGGGGCGAGCAGTACTTC
>.|TRBD1|TRBV2|TRBJ1-5
CASRSDGQGGQPQHF
TGTGCCAGCAGGAGCGATGGACAGGGTGGTCAGCCCCAGCATTTT
>.|.|TRBV1|TRBJ2-7
CTSSQDLSGRRCGGLSEQYF
TGCACCAGCAGCCAAGATCTAAGCGGGAGAAGATGCGGGGGGTTGAGCGAGCAGTACTTC
>.|.|TRBV4-1|TRBJ1-2
CASSQVRSLNYGYTF
TGCGCCAGCAGCCAAGTTCGGAGCCTTAACTATGGCTACACCTTC
>.|TRBD1|TRBV30|TRBJ1-1
CAWKTPGTGVWGAFF
TGTGCCTGGAAGACTCCCGGGACAGGGGTATGGGGAGCTTTCTTT
>.|TRBD1|TRBV5-1|TRBJ1-2
CASSLRTGPFEGYTF
TGCGCCAGCAGCTTACGGACAGGGCCTTTCGAGGGCTACACCTTC
>.|TRBD1|TRBV5-4|TRBJ2-7
CASSLAGGAYEQYF
TGTGCCAGCAGCTTGGCAGGGGGCGCCTACGAGCAGTACTTC
>.|TRBD1|TRBV19|TRBJ1-2
CASSTLDRGPGGYTF
TGTGCCAGTAGTACGTTGGACAGGGGGCCGGGCGGCTACACCTTC
>.|TRBD1|TRBV10-1|TRBJ2-1
CASSRTGQGYNEQFF
TGCGCCAGCAGCCGGACAGGTCAGGGCTACAATGAGCAGTTCTTC
>.|.|TRBV7-9|TRBJ1-2
CASSLVQGKGGYTF
TGTGCCAGCAGCTTAGTTCAGGGGAAAGGTGGCTACACCTTC
>.|TRBD1|TRBV28|TRBJ1-5
CASSLTQGAYQPQHF
TGTGCCAGCAGTTTAACGCAGGGGGCTTATCAGCCCCAGCATTTT
>.|.|TRBV19|TRBJ2-5
CASSMLGARAGETQYF
TGTGCCAGTAGTATGTTGGGGGCCCGGGCCGGGGAGACCCAGTACTTC
>.|.|TRBV4-2|TRBJ2-1
CASSQDSVSYNEQFF
TGTGCCAGCAGCCAAGATAGCGTAAGCTACAATGAGCAGTTCTTC
>.|.|TRBV5-4|TRBJ2-1
CASSLDRGRSYNEQFF
TGTGCCAGCAGCTTGGATCGGGGGAGGTCCTACAATGAGCAGTTCTTC
>.|TRBD2|TRBV9|TRBJ2-7
CASSPGGNYEQYF
TGTGCCAGCAGCCCCGGGGGGAACTACGAGCAGTACTTC
>.|.|TRBV19|TRBJ1-1
CASSSGQPLFSNTEAFF
TGTGCCAGTAGTTCAGGACAGCCTCTCTTTTCGAACACTGAAGCTTTCTTT
>.|TRBD1|TRBV19|TRBJ1-1
CASSIGQGAVTEAFF
TGTGCCAGTAGTATTGGTCAGGGGGCCGTCACTGAAGCTTTCTTT
>once|TRBD2|TRBV6-2/TRBV6-3|TRBJ2-2
CASSRLAANTGELFF
TGTGCCAGCAGTCGACTAGCGGCCAACACCGGGGAGCTGTTTTTT
>.|.|TRBV2|TRBJ2-2
CASSAVVRTGELFF
TGTGCCAGCAGTGCGGTAGTGCGGACCGGGGAGCTGTTTTTT
>.|.|TRBV2|TRBJ1-5
CASSARTGNQPQHF
TGTGCCAGCAGTGCCCGGACAGGCAATCAGCCCCAGCATTTT
>few|.|TRBV6-5|TRBJ2-7
CASSLQYEQYF
TGTGCCAGCAGTTTACAGTACGAGCAGTACTTC
>.|TRBD2|TRBV9|TRBJ2-3
CASTSSGRPADTQYF
TGTGCCAGCACCTCTAGCGGGAGGCCGGCAGATACGCAGTATTTT
>.|TRBD2|TRBV6-5|TRBJ2-1
CASRPGLVYNEQFF
TGTGCCAGCAGGCCGGGACTAGTCTACAATGAGCAGTTCTTC
>few|TRBD1|TRBV5-4|TRBJ2-2
CASSLARDSTNTGELFF
TGTGCCAGCAGCTTGGCCAGGGACAGCACGAACACCGGGGAGCTGTTTTTT
>.|TRBD1|TRBV7-9|TRBJ2-1
CASRVSLDRESRNEQFF
TGTGCCAGCCGGGTGAGCCTCGACAGGGAAAGTCGGAATGAGCAGTTCTTC
>.|.|TRBV3-1/TRBV3-2|TRBJ1-3
CASSQDRASLLSGNTIYF
TGTGCCAGCAGCCAAGACAGGGCTTCCCTTCTCTCTGGAAACACCATATATTTT
>.|.|TRBV30|TRBJ2-5
CARMGSQETQYF
TGTGCCCGTATGGGCAGCCAAGAGACCCAGTACTTC
>few|TRBD1|TRBV29-1|TRBJ2-1
CSAQQGASYNEQFF
TGCAGCGCCCAACAGGGGGCATCCTACAATGAGCAGTTCTTC
>.|.|TRBV19|TRBJ1-1
CASSIGSLEAFF
TGTGCCAGTAGTATTGGGAGTTTAGAAGCTTTCTTT
>.|.|TRBV28|TRBJ1-6
CASSLSPPTAHNSPLHF
TGTGCCAGCAGTTTATCACCGCCGACAGCTCATAATTCACCCCTCCACTTT
>.|.|TRBV3-1/TRBV3-2|TRBJ1-1
CASSLTENTEAFF
TGTGCCAGCAGCCTGACAGAGAACACTGAAGCTTTCTTT
>once|.|TRBV19|TRBJ2-2
CASSMISGNTGELFF
TGTGCCAGTAGTATGATTAGCGGAAACACCGGGGAGCTGTTTTTT